This TCR beta chain was captured in a study of blood T cell repertoires in COVID-19. Original analysis: Estimation of nucleated cell counts was performed using reference gene primer amplification. Measured with immunoSEQ multiplex PCR; TCRdb has only the in-frame clones, and not every one. The DNA was the basis for D and trimming; V, J and clone size are from that table. The sample includes roughly 72,000 clones, about 88% of them seen just once. The sequencing sample was made of peripheral blood. The receptor's source is a human donor in a cohort sampled during active COVID-19.

This CDR3 reads CASSQGTSGSFYEQYF. The CDR3 region has the DNA TGTGCCAGCAGCCAAGGGACTAGCGGGAGTTTCTACGAGCAGTACTTC. This rearrangement joins TRBV3-1 (or the pseudogene TRBV3-2) to TRBJ2-7; TRBD2 matches at 13 bases. J lost 3 bases, V lost 1 base, and 3 bases had no gene match. There are 16 residues in the CDR3. The V gene's germline CDR1 is LGHDT and CDR2 YNNKEL (reference sequence).